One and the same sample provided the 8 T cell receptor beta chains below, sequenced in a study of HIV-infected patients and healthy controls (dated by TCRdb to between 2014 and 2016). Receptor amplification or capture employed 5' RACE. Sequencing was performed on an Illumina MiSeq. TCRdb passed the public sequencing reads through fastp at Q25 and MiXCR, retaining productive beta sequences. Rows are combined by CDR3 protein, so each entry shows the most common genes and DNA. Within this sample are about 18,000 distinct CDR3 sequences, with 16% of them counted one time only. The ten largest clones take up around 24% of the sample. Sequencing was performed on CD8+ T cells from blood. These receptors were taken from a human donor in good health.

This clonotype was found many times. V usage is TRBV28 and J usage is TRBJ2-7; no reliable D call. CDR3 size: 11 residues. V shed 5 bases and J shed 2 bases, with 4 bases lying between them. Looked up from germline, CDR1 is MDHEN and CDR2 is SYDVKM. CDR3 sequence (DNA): TGTGCCAGCAGTATTGCCTACGAGCAGTACTTC. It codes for CASSIAYEQYF.

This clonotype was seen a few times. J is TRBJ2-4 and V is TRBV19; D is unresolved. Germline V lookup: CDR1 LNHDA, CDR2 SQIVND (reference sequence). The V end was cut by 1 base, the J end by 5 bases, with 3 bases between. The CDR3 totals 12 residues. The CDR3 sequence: CASSIGENIQYF. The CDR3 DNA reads TGTGCCAGTAGTATAGGAGAAAACATTCAGTACTTC.

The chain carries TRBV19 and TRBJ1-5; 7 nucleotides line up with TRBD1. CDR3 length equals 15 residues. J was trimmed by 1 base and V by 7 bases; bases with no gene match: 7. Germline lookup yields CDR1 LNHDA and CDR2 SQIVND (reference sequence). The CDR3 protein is CASTDDRASNQPQHF. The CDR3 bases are TGTGCCAGTACCGACGACAGGGCCAGCAATCAGCCCCAGCATTTT.

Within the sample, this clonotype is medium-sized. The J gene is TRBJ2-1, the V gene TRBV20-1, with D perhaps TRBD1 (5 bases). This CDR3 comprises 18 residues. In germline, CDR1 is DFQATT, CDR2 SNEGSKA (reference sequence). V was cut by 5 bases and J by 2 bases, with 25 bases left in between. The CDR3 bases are TGCAGTGCTGGACACCGATGGGGAACTACCCGTGCCTACAATGAGCAGTTCTTC. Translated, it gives CSAGHRWGTTRAYNEQFF.

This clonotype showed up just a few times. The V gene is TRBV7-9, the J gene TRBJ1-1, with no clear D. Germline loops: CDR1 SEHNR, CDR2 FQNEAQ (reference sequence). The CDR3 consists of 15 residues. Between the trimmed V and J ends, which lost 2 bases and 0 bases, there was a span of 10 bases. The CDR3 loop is CASSLKFGMNTEAFF. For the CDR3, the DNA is TGTGCCAGCAGCTTAAAGTTTGGGATGAACACTGAAGCTTTCTTT.

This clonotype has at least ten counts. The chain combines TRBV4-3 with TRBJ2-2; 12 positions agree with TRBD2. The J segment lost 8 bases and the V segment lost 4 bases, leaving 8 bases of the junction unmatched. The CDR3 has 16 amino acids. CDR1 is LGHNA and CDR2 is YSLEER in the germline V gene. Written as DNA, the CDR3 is TGCGCCAGCAGCCCTAGCGGGGGGGCCAGTGGAGGGGAGCTGTTTTTT. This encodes CASSPSGGASGGELFF.

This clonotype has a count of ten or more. The CDR3 DNA sequence: TGCGCCAGCAGCCAAGTGGCGACAGGGGACAATGAGCAGTTCTTC. Amino acids: CASSQVATGDNEQFF. The chain combines TRBV4-3 with TRBJ2-1; 8 bases fit TRBD1. The germline V gene has CDR1 LGHNA and CDR2 YSLEER. This CDR3 region has 15 residues. J gave up 5 bases and V 1 base, and 4 bases lay outside the gene matches.

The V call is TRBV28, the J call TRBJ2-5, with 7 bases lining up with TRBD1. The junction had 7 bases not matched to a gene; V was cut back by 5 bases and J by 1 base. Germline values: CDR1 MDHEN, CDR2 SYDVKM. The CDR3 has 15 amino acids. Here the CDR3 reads CASSTRDRAQETQYF. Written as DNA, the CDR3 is TGTGCCAGCAGTACCAGAGACAGGGCCCAAGAGACCCAGTACTTC. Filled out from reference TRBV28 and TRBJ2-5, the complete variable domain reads DVKVTQSSRYLVKRTGEKVFLECVQDMDHENMFWYRQDPGLGLRLIYFSYDVKMKEKGDIPEGYSVSREKKERFSLILESASTNQTSMYLCASSTRDRAQETQYFGPGTRLLVL.